A single sample is the source of the 7 T cell receptor beta chains below, sequenced in a study of cytomegalovirus exposure and HLA in healthy donors. The PCR made use of 60 Vbeta and 13 Jbeta primers. TCRdb's copy holds only in-frame clones and misses some; the assay was immunoSEQ multiplex PCR. The table lists 95,000 to 150,000 clones, 60% to 85% of them singletons. The sequenced sample was PBMCs. These receptors came from a man in his fifties in good health and CMV-seronegative.

The genes are TRBV10-3 and TRBJ2-7, with a tentative D call TRBD1 (6 bases). CDR3 length: 14 residues. Germline V CDR1 and CDR2: ENHRY, SYGVKD. V shed 6 bases and J shed 5 bases, with 17 bases lying between them. The CDR3 is CAIRGTLQSHEQYV. The CDR3 DNA follows: TGTGCCATCAGGGGGACATTGCAGTCCCACGAGCAGTACGTC.

The chain has TRBV9 and TRBJ1-1, with no clear D. Trimming left V 4 bases short and J 0 bases short, with 10 bases between. The CDR3 covers 14 residues. Germline V gene data show CDR1 as SGDLS and CDR2 as YYNGEE. This CDR3 is CASSPITLNTEAFF. The DNA for the CDR3 is TGTGCCAGCAGCCCTATTACTCTGAACACTGAAGCTTTCTTT. The full variable domain, rest sourced from reference TRBV9 and TRBJ1-1, is DSGVTQTPKHLITATGQRVTLRCSPRSGDLSVYWYQQSLDQGLQFLIQYYNGEERAKGNILERFSAQQFPDLHSELNLSSLELGDSALYFCASSPITLNTEAFFGQGTRLTVV.

This clone was counted a single time. The CDR3 here is CASSLGYSATGELFF. CDR3 bases: TGCGCCAGCAGCCTTGGGTATAGCGCGACCGGGGAGCTGTTTTTT. The chain couples TRBV4-3 to TRBJ2-2, with TRBD2 as a possible D gene (5 bases). The CDR3 has 15 amino acids. From germline, CDR1 is LGHNA and CDR2 YSLEER. V lost 4 bases to trimming and J lost 5 bases, with 14 bases between them.

Of note for this clone: Mismatch with germline at one junction end may stem from a read error. This sample includes further DNA sequences coding for the same CDR3. The chain employs TRBV18 and TRBJ2-6, with D possibly being TRBD1 (6 bases). The V gene's germline CDR1 is KGHSH and CDR2 LQKENI. The CDR3 has 19 residues. CDR3 residues: CASSPQGLGAVAGANVLTF. Written as DNA, the CDR3 is TGTGCCAGCTCGCCACAAGGGCTGGGGGCGGTTGCTGGGGCCAACGTCCTGACTTTC.

The rearrangement uses TRBV6-6 and TRBJ1-3; 7 bases line up with TRBD1. Per the germline V gene, CDR1 is MNHNY and CDR2 is SVGAGI (reference sequence). The CDR3 runs 15 residues. V was clipped by 7 bases and J by 0 bases; unmatched bases: 6. CDR3 residues: CASNFDRASGNTIYF. The CDR3 DNA sequence: TGTGCCAGCAACTTTGACAGGGCCTCTGGAAACACCATATATTTT.

The chain recombines TRBV29-1 with TRBJ1-1, with D unresolved. Trimming left V 6 bases short and J 4 bases short, with 21 bases between. Germline-derived CDR1 and CDR2 are SQVTM and ANQGSEA. This CDR3 region has 15 residues. The CDR3 sequence is CSVERTSVPGTEAFF. As DNA, the CDR3 is TGCAGCGTCGAGAGAACCTCCGTCCCGGGCACTGAAGCTTTCTTT.

The chain joins TRBV28 to TRBJ2-1; 8 nucleotides line up with TRBD2. Germline CDR1 and CDR2: MDHEN and SYDVKM. The CDR3 runs to 15 residues. The V segment lost 5 bases and the J segment 3 bases; nucleotides outside the gene matches: 6. The CDR3 reads CASSRGLVNYNEQFF. The CDR3 DNA reads as TGTGCCAGCAGTCGGGGACTAGTCAACTACAATGAGCAGTTCTTC. Full variable domain (outside the CDR3, taken from reference TRBV28 and TRBJ2-1): DVKVTQSSRYLVKRTGEKVFLECVQDMDHENMFWYRQDPGLGLRLIYFSYDVKMKEKGDIPEGYSVSREKKERFSLILESASTNQTSMYLCASSRGLVNYNEQFFGPGTRLTVL.